The 26 T cell receptor beta chains presented below share a single source sample, sequenced in a study of control samples from healthy donors and cancer patients. Sequenced by immunoSEQ multiplex PCR; TCRdb stores in-frame clones only, minus some. The data show about 84,000 clones, around 80% seen once. The sample comprised PBMCs. The receptors stem from a man between 60 and 70 years old with head and neck cancer.

In this sample, this clone turned up a few times. This chain joins TRBV11-3 and TRBJ2-5, with a tentative D call TRBD1 (6 bases). V was trimmed by 4 bases and J by 7 bases, leaving 10 bases between them. Germline V gives CDR1 SGHNT, CDR2 YENEEA. This CDR3 region has 12 residues. CDR3 in amino acids: CASSWGQGTQYF. The CDR3 bases are TGTGCCAGCAGCTGGGGGCAGGGGACCCAGTACTTC.

This chain connects TRBV3-1 (or the pseudogene TRBV3-2) to TRBJ2-1; the D is unclear. The CDR3 has 14 amino acids. Trimming pared 0 bases from V and 6 bases from J, leaving 9 bases between. The germline V gene has CDR1 LGHDT and CDR2 YNNKEL (reference sequence). CDR3 in DNA: TGTGCCAGCAGCCAAGATGGGCTGTCCAATGAGCAGTTCTTC. Its protein product is CASSQDGLSNEQFF.

This chain connects TRBV15 to TRBJ2-7, with D unclear. Germline V gives CDR1 LNHNV, CDR2 YYDKDF (reference sequence). This CDR3 has 14 amino acids. Trimming took 1 base from V and 5 from J, leaving 12 bases between them. The CDR3 loop reads CATSRVGLGNEQYF. The CDR3 nucleotides read TGTGCCACCAGCAGAGTAGGCCTGGGGAACGAGCAGTACTTC.

The table lists this clone with a few counts. This chain connects TRBV7-6 to TRBJ1-6, with a weak D call TRBD1 (6 bases). The CDR3 sequence is 17 residues long. In germline, CDR1 is SGHVS, CDR2 FNYEAQ. V was shortened by 5 bases and J by 7 bases, with 21 bases between the two germline ends. CDR3 region: CASSAKLAGGRNSPLHF. The CDR3, as DNA: TGTGCCAGCAGCGCCAAACTGGCCGGGGGCAGAAATTCACCCCTCCACTTT.

The V call is TRBV7-9, the J call TRBJ2-1; D not certain. Trimming took off 5 bases at V and 7 bases at J, with 6 bases between the two ends. The V gene's germline CDR1 is SEHNR and CDR2 FQNEAQ (reference sequence). CDR3 size: 11 residues. CDR3 bases: TGTGCCAGCAGCCCCAGGAATGAGCAGTTCTTC. This codes for CASSPRNEQFF.

V gene TRBV6-4 combines with J gene TRBJ2-1; TRBD2 agrees at 13 bases. The CDR3 runs to 15 residues. Germline trimming cut 7 bases from V and 9 bases from J; bases unmatched to any gene: 9. Germline lookup yields CDR1 MRHNA and CDR2 SNTAGT. The CDR3 nucleotides read TGTGCCAGCAAACGCGGACTAGCGGGAGACGCTGAGCAGTTCTTC. Protein: CASKRGLAGDAEQFF.

Concerning this clone: At the DNA level, this CDR3 is encoded by other sequences in the same sample as well. The chain joins TRBV18 to TRBJ2-7, with TRBD1 matching over 7 bases. Per the germline V gene, CDR1 is KGHSH and CDR2 is LQKENI. This CDR3 is 20 amino acids long. The ends lost 3 bases at V and 6 bases at J; junction bases unmatched: 26. The CDR3 loop is CASSPTSRRTGSARISEQYF. CDR3 sequence (DNA): TGTGCCAGCTCACCCACCTCCCGAAGGACAGGCAGCGCCCGAATAAGCGAGCAGTACTTC.

V and J are TRBV5-1 and TRBJ2-1, with TRBD2 identical over 7 bases. The V and J ends lost 3 bases and 7 bases, in that order; junction bases with no gene match: 10. Germline V gene lookup returns CDR1 SGHRS and CDR2 YFSETQ. The length of the CDR3 is 15 residues. The CDR3 is CASSWTGLVGNEQFF. In DNA, the CDR3 is TGCGCCAGCAGCTGGACTGGACTAGTGGGGAATGAGCAGTTCTTC.

The chain recombines TRBV27 with TRBJ2-5; D is tentatively TRBD1 or TRBD2 (5 bases each). The CDR3 length is 14 residues. The germline V gene encodes CDR1 MNHEY and CDR2 SMNVEV (reference sequence). Deletions cut 5 bases from V and 2 bases from J, with 12 bases between. DNA for the CDR3: TGTGCCAGCAGTCCCCGGGACGTACAAGAGACCCAGTACTTC. The encoded protein is CASSPRDVQETQYF.

The chain combines TRBV28 with TRBJ1-2; perhaps TRBD1 as D (5 bases). With 3 bases removed from V and 8 bases from J, the gap between germline ends came to 10 bases. The germline V gene encodes CDR1 MDHEN and CDR2 SYDVKM. This CDR3 has 12 amino acids. For the CDR3, the DNA is TGTGCCAGCAGTTTGCTTAGGGGCGGCTACACCTTC. It encodes CASSLLRGGYTF.

The genes are TRBV6-5 and TRBJ2-3; 10 bases are a match to TRBD2. The V gene's germline CDR1 is MNHEY and CDR2 SVGAGI. The CDR3 is 15 residues long. Unmatched junction bases numbered 6, after V lost 7 bases and J lost 2 bases. The CDR3 sequence: CASIRTSGLTDTQYF. As DNA, the CDR3 is TGTGCCAGCATCCGGACTAGCGGCCTCACAGATACGCAGTATTTT.

The chain links TRBV23-1 to TRBJ2-7, with TRBD1 matching over 10 bases. TRBV23-1 is given ORF status, its function remaining uncertain. The CDR3 covers 13 residues. Germline trimming cut 4 bases from V and 3 bases from J; bases unmatched to any gene: 0. CDR3 DNA sequence: TGCGCCAGCAGTCGGGACAGGGGCTACGAGCAGTACTTC. It yields the protein CASSRDRGYEQYF.

The chain employs TRBV27 and TRBJ2-3; D call uncertain. V was trimmed by 7 bases and J by 7 bases, leaving 12 bases between them. Germline V lookup: CDR1 MNHEY, CDR2 SMNVEV (reference sequence). The CDR3 spans 12 residues. The DNA for the CDR3 is TGTGCCAGCAAGACACCCGGGTATACGCAGTATTTT. Translation: CASKTPGYTQYF.

The chain joins TRBV6-5 to TRBJ2-5, with 7 bases fitting TRBD2. The germline V gene encodes CDR1 MNHEY and CDR2 SVGAGI. Losses at the gene ends were 2 bases for V and 5 bases for J; bases not matched to a gene: 5. This CDR3 contains 14 residues. This CDR3 reads CASSYPGGGETQYF. CDR3 nucleotide sequence: TGTGCCAGCAGTTACCCCGGGGGAGGGGAGACCCAGTACTTC.

This rearrangement joins TRBV28 to TRBJ2-2; 9 bases match TRBD1. Germline trimming cut 6 bases from V and 7 bases from J; bases unmatched to any gene: 6. Germline assignment: CDR1 MDHEN and CDR2 SYDVKM. CDR3 size: 14 residues. The CDR3 DNA reads as TGTGCCAGCAGGCACGGGACAGGGATCGGGGAGCTGTTTTTT. Its translation: CASRHGTGIGELFF. Using reference TRBV28 and TRBJ2-2 for the parts outside the CDR3, the full variable domain is DVKVTQSSRYLVKRTGEKVFLECVQDMDHENMFWYRQDPGLGLRLIYFSYDVKMKEKGDIPEGYSVSREKKERFSLILESASTNQTSMYLCASRHGTGIGELFFGEGSRLTVL.

This chain connects TRBV4-1 to TRBJ1-5, with D tentatively TRBD1 (5 bases). The CDR3 runs to 17 residues. The germline V and J ends were trimmed by 1 base and 3 bases, with 16 bases remaining between them. Germline V gives CDR1 MGHRA, CDR2 YSYEKL. The CDR3 DNA follows: TGCGCCAGCAGCCAAGGATCAATCGGGACCCTCAATCAGCCCCAGCATTTT. This codes for CASSQGSIGTLNQPQHF.

The chain has TRBV4-2 and TRBJ2-1; D not resolved. Germline V CDR1 and CDR2: LGHNA, YNFKEQ. The length of the CDR3 is 15 residues. Trimming took off 1 base at V and 3 bases at J, with 10 bases between the two ends. The CDR3 nucleotides read TGTGCCAGCAGCCAAGTGGCCCGGAACTACAATGAGCAGTTCTTC. Encoded protein: CASSQVARNYNEQFF.

The chain carries TRBV11-2 and TRBJ2-1; 7 positions match TRBD1. The trim removed 7 bases at V and 9 bases at J, leaving 15 bases unmatched. CDR1 is SGHAT and CDR2 is FQNNGV in the germline V gene. The CDR3 sequence is 15 residues long. As DNA, the CDR3 is TGTGCCAGCAATTCACAGGGGTACGCCCGAGGTGAGCAGTTCTTC. Its translation: CASNSQGYARGEQFF.

The chain couples TRBV6-5 to TRBJ2-2, with D tentatively TRBD1 (6 bases). CDR1 and CDR2 from the germline V gene are MNHEY and SVGAGI. This CDR3 is built from 14 residues. V shed 6 bases and J shed 7 bases, with 15 bases lying between them. The CDR3 sequence: CASRLGHQGGELFF. CDR3 sequence (DNA): TGTGCCAGCAGACTGGGACACCAGGGCGGGGAGCTGTTTTTT.

This clone turned up a few times. The V call is TRBV19, the J call TRBJ2-1; D gene unclear. The V end was cut by 5 bases, the J end by 12 bases, with 17 bases between. Germline V gives CDR1 LNHDA, CDR2 SQIVND (reference sequence). The CDR3 runs 13 residues. CDR3 amino acids: CASSSTYTMRQFF. In DNA form, the CDR3 reads TGTGCCAGTAGTTCAACCTATACAATGAGGCAGTTCTTC.

This sequence joins TRBV18 and TRBJ1-1, with 7 bases identical to TRBD1. V lost 3 bases and J lost 4; bases outside the gene matches: 11. This CDR3 contains 16 residues. Germline loops: CDR1 KGHSH, CDR2 LQKENI. CDR3 DNA: TGTGCCAGCTCACCCACAGGGGCCTCGAGGAGCACTGAAGCTTTCTTT. This gives the protein CASSPTGASRSTEAFF.

This clone was recorded once. This sequence joins TRBV7-6 and TRBJ2-3, with 7 bases matching TRBD1. After removal of 5 bases from V and 0 bases from J, the junction contained 11 bases not matched to a gene. CDR3 length equals 17 residues. The V gene's germline CDR1 is SGHVS and CDR2 FNYEAQ. CDR3 DNA: TGTGCCAGCAGCCCTCCGCCGCAGGGGGTTAGCACAGATACGCAGTATTTT. Protein: CASSPPPQGVSTDTQYF.

The chain is built from TRBV15 and TRBJ1-4, with D possibly TRBD1 on 6 matching bases. The V gene lost 11 bases and the J gene lost 7 bases, with 20 bases spanning the gap. This CDR3 is built from 14 residues. Germline loops: CDR1 LNHNV, CDR2 YYDKDF (reference sequence). In DNA form, the CDR3 reads TGTGCCTCCCGATTGGGGGGGCCGGGTGAAAAACTGTTTTTT. Translation: CASRLGGPGEKLFF.

The rearrangement links TRBV5-5 to TRBJ2-2; a weak D match, TRBD2 (6 bases). V dropped 2 bases and J dropped 4 bases, with 12 bases sitting between them. CDR1 is SGHKS, CDR2 YYEKEE, per germline (reference sequence). CDR3 size: 15 residues. CDR3 sequence: CASSLREAGTGELFF. The CDR3 nucleotides read TGTGCCAGCAGCTTAAGGGAGGCTGGCACCGGGGAGCTGTTTTTT.

The chain is built from TRBV12-3 or TRBV12-4 and TRBJ1-2; tentative D call: TRBD1 (5 bases). Trimming left V 3 bases short and J 8 bases short, with 13 bases between. This CDR3 contains 13 residues. The CDR3 loop reads CASSLSRVGGYTF. In DNA, the CDR3 is TGTGCCAGCAGTTTGAGCAGGGTGGGCGGCTACACCTTC.

V gene TRBV18 combines with J gene TRBJ2-7; 7 nucleotides agree with TRBD1. This CDR3 has 14 residues. V trimming: 3 bases; J trimming: 5 bases; junction bases outside the gene matches: 7. Germline V gene sequence: CDR1 KGHSH, CDR2 LQKENI. CDR3 protein: CASSPAGGGDEQYF. CDR3 in DNA: TGTGCCAGCTCACCGGCAGGGGGTGGCGACGAGCAGTACTTC.